This is a list of T cell receptor beta chains from one sample in a study of early T cells in non-severe SARS-CoV-2 infection. TCRdb reanalysed the 5' RACE reads using MiXCR and keeps one entry per CDR3 protein. The repertoire consists of tens of thousands of distinct CDR3 sequences, with 4% to 4.5% occurring once and the leading ten covering just over 3%. Sequenced input: whole blood. The source of these receptors is an adult who was a healthcare worker with PCR-confirmed SARS-CoV-2 infection or an uninfected control (not recorded which). CDR3s include the opening cysteine and the closing phenylalanine or tryptophan. Fields, in order: CDR3 protein, CDR3 DNA, J gene, V gene, clone size, D gene. A D gene is named only where the DNA matches it firmly. Clone sizes are given selectively: once, few, many, or a class where the clone is expanded.

cdr3_aa: CSVEGSGELFF
cdr3_nt: TGCAGCGTTGAAGGTAGCGGGGAGCTGTTTTTT
j_call: TRBJ2-2
v_call: TRBV29-1
clone_size: many
d_call: .

cdr3_aa: CASSFLAGGPADTQYF
cdr3_nt: TGTGCCAGCAGTTTTCTAGCGGGAGGGCCTGCAGATACGCAGTATTTT
j_call: TRBJ2-3
v_call: TRBV12-3/TRBV12-4
clone_size: many
d_call: TRBD2

cdr3_aa: CASSHPGGGGEQETQYF
cdr3_nt: TGTGCCAGCAGCCATCCCGGCGGGGGGGGCGAGCAAGAGACCCAGTACTTC
j_call: TRBJ2-5
v_call: TRBV4-2
clone_size: many
d_call: TRBD2

cdr3_aa: CASRRVGANYGYTF
cdr3_nt: TGTGCCAGCAGGAGAGTGGGAGCTAACTATGGCTACACCTTC
j_call: TRBJ1-2
v_call: TRBV6-1
clone_size: many
d_call: .

cdr3_aa: CASSSPKQGVWHEQYF
cdr3_nt: TGTGCCAGCAGCTCCCCTAAGCAGGGGGTTTGGCACGAGCAGTACTTC
j_call: TRBJ2-7
v_call: TRBV7-2
clone_size: many
d_call: TRBD1

cdr3_aa: CASSPLGEMGPYNEQFF
cdr3_nt: TGTGCCAGCAGCCCACTTGGCGAAATGGGCCCCTACAATGAGCAGTTCTTC
j_call: TRBJ2-1
v_call: TRBV9
clone_size: .
d_call: .

cdr3_aa: CAWSVPSGWAETQYF
cdr3_nt: TGTGCCTGGAGTGTACCTAGCGGGTGGGCAGAGACCCAGTACTTC
j_call: TRBJ2-5
v_call: TRBV30
clone_size: many
d_call: TRBD2

cdr3_aa: CASSTGQGLRYF
cdr3_nt: TGTGCCAGCAGTACCGGACAGGGCTTGAGATACTTC
j_call: TRBJ2-7
v_call: TRBV12-3/TRBV12-4
clone_size: .
d_call: TRBD1

cdr3_aa: CASSMYEQFF
cdr3_nt: TGTGCCAGCAGTATGTATGAGCAGTTCTTC
j_call: TRBJ2-1
v_call: TRBV12-3/TRBV12-4
clone_size: many
d_call: .

cdr3_aa: CASSLLGGSNTEAFF
cdr3_nt: TGTGCCAGCAGCTTATTGGGCGGATCGAACACTGAAGCTTTCTTT
j_call: TRBJ1-1
v_call: TRBV7-3
clone_size: few
d_call: .

cdr3_aa: CATSPAISTDTQYF
cdr3_nt: TGTGCCACCAGTCCTGCGATTAGCACAGATACGCAGTATTTT
j_call: TRBJ2-3
v_call: TRBV24-1
clone_size: many
d_call: .

cdr3_aa: CASSQPTGAYNEQFF
cdr3_nt: TGTGCCAGCAGCCAGCCTACAGGCGCCTACAATGAGCAGTTCTTC
j_call: TRBJ2-1
v_call: TRBV4-2
clone_size: few
d_call: .

cdr3_aa: CASSLGQGADEQYF
cdr3_nt: TGCGCCAGCAGCTTGGGACAGGGGGCAGATGAGCAGTACTTC
j_call: TRBJ2-7
v_call: TRBV5-1
clone_size: .
d_call: TRBD1

cdr3_aa: CASSPGTGDTQYF
cdr3_nt: TGTGCCAGCTCACCTGGGACTGGAGATACGCAGTATTTT
j_call: TRBJ2-3
v_call: TRBV18
clone_size: many
d_call: .

cdr3_aa: CSVGVGGELQETQYF
cdr3_nt: TGCAGCGTAGGGGTAGGGGGCGAGCTTCAAGAGACCCAGTACTTC
j_call: TRBJ2-5
v_call: TRBV29-1
clone_size: many
d_call: TRBD1

cdr3_aa: CAWSHTLSGELFF
cdr3_nt: TGTGCCTGGAGTCATACCCTTAGCGGGGAGCTGTTTTTT
j_call: TRBJ2-2
v_call: TRBV30
clone_size: many
d_call: .

cdr3_aa: CASSQEDTEAFF
cdr3_nt: TGTGCCAGCTCACAGGAGGACACTGAAGCTTTCTTT
j_call: TRBJ1-1
v_call: TRBV18
clone_size: many
d_call: .

cdr3_aa: CSGRRVDYGYTF
cdr3_nt: TGCAGTGGGAGGAGAGTAGACTATGGCTACACCTTC
j_call: TRBJ1-2
v_call: TRBV20-1
clone_size: many
d_call: .

cdr3_aa: CASSPLPESNEQFF
cdr3_nt: TGTGCCAGCAGCCCCCTCCCGGAGTCCAATGAGCAGTTCTTC
j_call: TRBJ2-1
v_call: TRBV7-6
clone_size: many
d_call: .

cdr3_aa: CASSPAGRRSEQFF
cdr3_nt: TGTGCCAGCAGCCCGGCGGGTAGACGGAGTGAGCAGTTCTTC
j_call: TRBJ2-1
v_call: TRBV25-1
clone_size: many
d_call: .

cdr3_aa: CASSLGGTSGHNEQFF
cdr3_nt: TGTGCCAGCAGCTTAGGGGGGACTAGCGGGCACAATGAGCAGTTCTTC
j_call: TRBJ2-1
v_call: TRBV5-4
clone_size: .
d_call: TRBD2

cdr3_aa: CASSEGAGQFF
cdr3_nt: TGTGCCAGCAGTGAAGGGGCGGGGCAGTTCTTC
j_call: TRBJ2-1
v_call: TRBV2
clone_size: many
d_call: .

cdr3_aa: CAIAIDSYEQYF
cdr3_nt: TGTGCCATCGCCATTGATTCCTACGAGCAGTACTTC
j_call: TRBJ2-7
v_call: TRBV10-3
clone_size: many
d_call: .

cdr3_aa: CASIDGTLYNEQFF
cdr3_nt: TGTGCCAGCATTGACGGGACCCTTTACAATGAGCAGTTCTTC
j_call: TRBJ2-1
v_call: TRBV2
clone_size: many
d_call: .

cdr3_aa: CASSSRDRSYEQYF
cdr3_nt: TGTGCCAGCAGCTCCCGGGACCGATCCTACGAGCAGTACTTC
j_call: TRBJ2-7
v_call: TRBV14
clone_size: few
d_call: .

cdr3_aa: CASSLPTGPIGEQYF
cdr3_nt: TGTGCCAGCAGCCTACCGACCGGGCCAATCGGCGAGCAGTACTTC
j_call: TRBJ2-7
v_call: TRBV11-2
clone_size: many
d_call: .

cdr3_aa: CASREQGGGTDTQYF
cdr3_nt: TGTGCCAGCCGCGAGCAGGGTGGGGGCACAGATACGCAGTATTTT
j_call: TRBJ2-3
v_call: TRBV2
clone_size: many
d_call: .

cdr3_aa: CASKRVTAGDYFKFF
cdr3_nt: TGTGCCAGCAAACGGGTCACAGCGGGGGATTACTTTAAGTTCTTC
j_call: TRBJ2-1
v_call: TRBV6-1
clone_size: .
d_call: TRBD2

cdr3_aa: CASSLSRAFFSNQPQHF
cdr3_nt: TGTGCCAGCAGCCTATCCCGGGCATTTTTTAGCAATCAGCCCCAGCATTTT
j_call: TRBJ1-5
v_call: TRBV7-6
clone_size: many
d_call: .

cdr3_aa: CASSIGTRDRDEAFF
cdr3_nt: TGTGCCAGTAGTATAGGCACCCGGGACAGAGATGAAGCTTTCTTT
j_call: TRBJ1-1
v_call: TRBV19
clone_size: few
d_call: TRBD1

cdr3_aa: CAWSVGGEKLFF
cdr3_nt: TGTGCCTGGAGTGTTGGGGGTGAAAAACTGTTTTTT
j_call: TRBJ1-4
v_call: TRBV30
clone_size: .
d_call: .

cdr3_aa: CASSYSSGANVLTF
cdr3_nt: TGTGCCAGCAGTTACAGCTCTGGGGCCAACGTCCTGACTTTC
j_call: TRBJ2-6
v_call: TRBV6-2/TRBV6-3
clone_size: many
d_call: .

cdr3_aa: CASSGGENEKLFF
cdr3_nt: TGTGCCAGCAGCGGGGGGGAGAATGAAAAACTGTTTTTT
j_call: TRBJ1-4
v_call: TRBV11-2
clone_size: few
d_call: .

cdr3_aa: CASSPKGDGGRGGKLFF
cdr3_nt: TGTGCCAGCAGCCCAAAGGGAGACGGTGGAAGGGGAGGAAAACTGTTTTTT
j_call: TRBJ1-4
v_call: TRBV7-9
clone_size: many
d_call: .

cdr3_aa: CASSLDRPGNTIYF
cdr3_nt: TGCGCCAGCAGCTTGGACAGGCCTGGAAACACCATATATTTT
j_call: TRBJ1-3
v_call: TRBV5-1
clone_size: many
d_call: .

cdr3_aa: CASSAARGGWYEQYF
cdr3_nt: TGTGCCAGCAGCGCCGCCCGGGGAGGTTGGTACGAGCAGTACTTC
j_call: TRBJ2-7
v_call: TRBV14
clone_size: many
d_call: .

cdr3_aa: CASSLRTSGGTGELFF
cdr3_nt: TGTGCCAGCAGCTTACGCACTAGCGGGGGCACCGGGGAGCTGTTTTTT
j_call: TRBJ2-2
v_call: TRBV7-9
clone_size: many
d_call: TRBD2

cdr3_aa: CASSLLGTDQYQETQYF
cdr3_nt: TGTGCCAGCAGCTTACTCGGAACTGACCAGTACCAAGAGACCCAGTACTTC
j_call: TRBJ2-5
v_call: TRBV11-2
clone_size: many
d_call: .

cdr3_aa: CASSQNRDSTYEQYF
cdr3_nt: TGCGCCAGCAGCCAAAACCGGGACAGTACCTACGAGCAGTACTTC
j_call: TRBJ2-7
v_call: TRBV5-1
clone_size: many
d_call: TRBD1

cdr3_aa: CASGETGTGNTIYF
cdr3_nt: TGTGCCAGCGGTGAGACAGGGACTGGAAACACCATATATTTT
j_call: TRBJ1-3
v_call: TRBV28
clone_size: many
d_call: TRBD1

cdr3_aa: CSAPGQAEGYNEQFF
cdr3_nt: TGCAGTGCTCCGGGACAGGCCGAGGGATACAATGAGCAGTTCTTC
j_call: TRBJ2-1
v_call: TRBV20-1
clone_size: many
d_call: TRBD1

cdr3_aa: CASTLLGSGGTEDKNIQYF
cdr3_nt: TGTGCCAGCACCCTCCTCGGTAGCGGGGGGACAGAGGACAAAAACATTCAGTACTTC
j_call: TRBJ2-4
v_call: TRBV6-2/TRBV6-3
clone_size: .
d_call: TRBD2

cdr3_aa: CASSIVLAFANEQFF
cdr3_nt: TGTGCCAGTAGTATAGTCCTAGCGTTCGCTAATGAGCAGTTCTTC
j_call: TRBJ2-1
v_call: TRBV19
clone_size: few
d_call: .

cdr3_aa: CASSVSGTPLTYEQYF
cdr3_nt: TGTGCCAGCAGCGTTTCCGGGACCCCACTTACCTACGAGCAGTACTTC
j_call: TRBJ2-7
v_call: TRBV7-2
clone_size: many
d_call: .

cdr3_aa: CASSVRDVGGELFF
cdr3_nt: TGCGCCAGCAGTGTCCGGGACGTGGGCGGGGAGCTGTTTTTT
j_call: TRBJ2-2
v_call: TRBV10-2
clone_size: many
d_call: .

cdr3_aa: CASSLTGSQNIQYF
cdr3_nt: TGTGCCAGCAGCTTGACAGGGTCTCAGAACATTCAGTACTTC
j_call: TRBJ2-4
v_call: TRBV7-9
clone_size: many
d_call: TRBD1

cdr3_aa: CASSQPQGVEQYF
cdr3_nt: TGTGCCAGCAGCCAGCCACAGGGGGTCGAGCAGTACTTC
j_call: TRBJ2-7
v_call: TRBV14
clone_size: few
d_call: TRBD1

cdr3_aa: CASCLGTGDGDTQYF
cdr3_nt: TGTGCCAGCTGTTTAGGGACAGGGGACGGGGATACGCAGTATTTT
j_call: TRBJ2-3
v_call: TRBV7-9
clone_size: few
d_call: TRBD1

cdr3_aa: CASTLGTGVETQYF
cdr3_nt: TGTGCCAGCACCCTGGGGACTGGGGTGGAGACCCAGTACTTC
j_call: TRBJ2-5
v_call: TRBV5-5
clone_size: many
d_call: .

cdr3_aa: CASSPPVENTIYF
cdr3_nt: TGTGCCAGCAGCCCCCCTGTTGAAAACACCATATATTTT
j_call: TRBJ1-3
v_call: TRBV6-5
clone_size: .
d_call: .

cdr3_aa: CASSPSMWGEQFF
cdr3_nt: TGTGCCAGCAGCCCCTCGATGTGGGGTGAGCAGTTCTTC
j_call: TRBJ2-1
v_call: TRBV11-2
clone_size: many
d_call: .

cdr3_aa: CASSPRDRIYEQYF
cdr3_nt: TGTGCCAGCAGCCCCCGGGACAGAATCTACGAGCAGTACTTC
j_call: TRBJ2-7
v_call: TRBV7-9
clone_size: many
d_call: TRBD1